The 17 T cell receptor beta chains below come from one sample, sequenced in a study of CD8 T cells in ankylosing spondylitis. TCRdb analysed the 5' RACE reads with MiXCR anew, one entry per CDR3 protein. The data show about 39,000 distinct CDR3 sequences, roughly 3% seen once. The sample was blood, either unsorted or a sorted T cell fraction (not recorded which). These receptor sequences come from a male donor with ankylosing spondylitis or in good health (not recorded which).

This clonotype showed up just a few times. Here the CDR3 DNA reads TGTGCCAGCAGCCCAGGACAGGGGGCAAAGACCCAGTACTTC. It is translated as CASSPGQGAKTQYF. The chain combines TRBV9 with TRBJ2-5, with 11 bases fitting TRBD1. V gave up 4 bases and J gave up 6 bases; unmatched junction bases: 5. This CDR3 comprises 14 residues. Germline CDR1 reads SGDLS; CDR2 reads YYNGEE.

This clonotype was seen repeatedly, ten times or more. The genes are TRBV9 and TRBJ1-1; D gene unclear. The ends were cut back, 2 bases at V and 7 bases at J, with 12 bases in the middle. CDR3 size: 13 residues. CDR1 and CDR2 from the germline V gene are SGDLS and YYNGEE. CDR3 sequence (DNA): TGTGCCAGCAGCGTTGGATCTGGGGTTGAAGCTTTCTTT. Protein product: CASSVGSGVEAFF. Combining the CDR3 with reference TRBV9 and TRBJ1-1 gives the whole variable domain DSGVTQTPKHLITATGQRVTLRCSPRSGDLSVYWYQQSLDQGLQFLIQYYNGEERAKGNILERFSAQQFPDLHSELNLSSLELGDSALYFCASSVGSGVEAFFGQGTRLTVV.

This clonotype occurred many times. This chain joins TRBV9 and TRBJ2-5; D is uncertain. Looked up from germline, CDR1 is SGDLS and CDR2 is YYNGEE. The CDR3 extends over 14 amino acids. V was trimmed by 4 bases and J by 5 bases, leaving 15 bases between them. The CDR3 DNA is TGTGCCAGCAGCCGAATGGACCGCGCGGAGACCCAGTACTTC. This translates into CASSRMDRAETQYF. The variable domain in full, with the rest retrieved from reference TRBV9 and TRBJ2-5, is DSGVTQTPKHLITATGQRVTLRCSPRSGDLSVYWYQQSLDQGLQFLIQYYNGEERAKGNILERFSAQQFPDLHSELNLSSLELGDSALYFCASSRMDRAETQYFGPGTRLLVL.

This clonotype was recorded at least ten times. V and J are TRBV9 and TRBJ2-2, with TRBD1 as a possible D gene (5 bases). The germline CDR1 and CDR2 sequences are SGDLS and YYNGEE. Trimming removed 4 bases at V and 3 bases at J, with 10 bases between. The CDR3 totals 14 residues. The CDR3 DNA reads TGTGCCAGCAGCACGCGCAGGGACACCGGGGAGCTGTTTTTT. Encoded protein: CASSTRRDTGELFF.

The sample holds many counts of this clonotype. The CDR3 is CASSVSGQGDTEAFF. In nucleotides, the CDR3 is TGTGCCAGCAGCGTCTCGGGACAGGGGGACACTGAAGCTTTCTTT. The V call is TRBV9, the J call TRBJ1-1; 11 nucleotides line up with TRBD1. This CDR3 comprises 15 residues. J was trimmed by 3 bases and V by 2 bases; bases with no gene match: 3. From germline, CDR1 is SGDLS and CDR2 YYNGEE.

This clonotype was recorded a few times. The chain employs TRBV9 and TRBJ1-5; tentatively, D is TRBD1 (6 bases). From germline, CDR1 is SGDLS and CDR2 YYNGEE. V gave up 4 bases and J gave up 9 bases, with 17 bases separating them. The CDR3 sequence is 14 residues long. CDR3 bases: TGTGCCAGCAGCCCCCGACAGGTTCCCTGGCCCCAGCATTTT. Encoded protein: CASSPRQVPWPQHF.

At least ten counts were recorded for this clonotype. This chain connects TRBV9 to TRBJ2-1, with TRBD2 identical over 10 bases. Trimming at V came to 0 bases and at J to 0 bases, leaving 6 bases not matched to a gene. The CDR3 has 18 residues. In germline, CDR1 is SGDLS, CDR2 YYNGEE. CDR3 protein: CASSVESGRASSYNEQFF. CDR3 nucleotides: TGTGCCAGCAGCGTAGAGAGCGGGAGGGCCAGCTCCTACAATGAGCAGTTCTTC.

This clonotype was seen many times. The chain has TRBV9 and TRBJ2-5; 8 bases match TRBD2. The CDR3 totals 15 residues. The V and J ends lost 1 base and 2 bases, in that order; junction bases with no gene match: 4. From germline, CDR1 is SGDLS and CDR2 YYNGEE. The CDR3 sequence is CASSVQRGGQETQYF. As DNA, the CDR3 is TGTGCCAGCAGCGTACAGCGCGGGGGGCAAGAGACCCAGTACTTC.

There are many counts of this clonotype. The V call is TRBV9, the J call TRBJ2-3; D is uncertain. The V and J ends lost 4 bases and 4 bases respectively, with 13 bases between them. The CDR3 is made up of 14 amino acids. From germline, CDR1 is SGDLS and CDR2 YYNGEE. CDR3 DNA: TGTGCCAGCAGCCCCCTTGCCTCGGCAGATACGCAGTATTTT. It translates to CASSPLASADTQYF.

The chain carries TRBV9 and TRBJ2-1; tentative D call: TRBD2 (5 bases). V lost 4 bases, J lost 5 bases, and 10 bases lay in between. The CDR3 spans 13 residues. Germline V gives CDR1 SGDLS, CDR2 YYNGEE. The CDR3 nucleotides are TGTGCCAGCAGCCCAGCGGCCAACAATGAGCAGTTCTTC. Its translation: CASSPAANNEQFF.

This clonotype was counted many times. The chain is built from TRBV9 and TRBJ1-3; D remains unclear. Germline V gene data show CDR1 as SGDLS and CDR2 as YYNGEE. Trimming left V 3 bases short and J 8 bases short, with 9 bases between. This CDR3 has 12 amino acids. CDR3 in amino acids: CASSAPRDTIYF. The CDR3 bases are TGTGCCAGCAGCGCCCCGCGGGACACCATATATTTT.

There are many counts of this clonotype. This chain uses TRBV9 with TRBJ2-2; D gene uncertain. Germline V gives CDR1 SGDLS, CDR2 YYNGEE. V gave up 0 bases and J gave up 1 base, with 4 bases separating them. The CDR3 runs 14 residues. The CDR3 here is CASSVGQNTGELFF. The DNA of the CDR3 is TGTGCCAGCAGCGTAGGCCAGAACACCGGGGAGCTGTTTTTT.

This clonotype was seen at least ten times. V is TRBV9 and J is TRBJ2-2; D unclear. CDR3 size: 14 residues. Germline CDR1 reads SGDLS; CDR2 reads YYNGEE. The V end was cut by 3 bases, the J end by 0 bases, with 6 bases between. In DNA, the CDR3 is TGTGCCAGCAGCGCCCTCACGAACACCGGGGAGCTGTTTTTT. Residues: CASSALTNTGELFF.

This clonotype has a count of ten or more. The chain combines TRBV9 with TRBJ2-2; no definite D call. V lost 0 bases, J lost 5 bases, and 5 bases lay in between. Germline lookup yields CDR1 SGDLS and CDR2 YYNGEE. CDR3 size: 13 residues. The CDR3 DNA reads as TGTGCCAGCAGCGTAGCCAGAACCGGGGAGCTGTTTTTT. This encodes CASSVARTGELFF.

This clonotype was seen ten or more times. The CDR3 protein is CASSGRAGDNEQFF. In DNA, the CDR3 is TGTGCCAGCAGCGGCCGGGCTGGGGACAATGAGCAGTTCTTC. The chain couples TRBV9 to TRBJ2-1; D gene ambiguous. The CDR3 length is 14 residues. The V end was cut by 3 bases, the J end by 5 bases, with 12 bases between. CDR1 SGDLS and CDR2 YYNGEE come from the germline V gene.

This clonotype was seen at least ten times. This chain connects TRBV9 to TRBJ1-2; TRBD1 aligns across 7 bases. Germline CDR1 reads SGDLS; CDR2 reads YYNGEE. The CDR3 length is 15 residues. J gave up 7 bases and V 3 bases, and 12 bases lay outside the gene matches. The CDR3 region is CASSALGQPNGGYTF. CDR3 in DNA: TGTGCCAGCAGCGCCTTGGGACAGCCTAATGGTGGCTACACCTTC.

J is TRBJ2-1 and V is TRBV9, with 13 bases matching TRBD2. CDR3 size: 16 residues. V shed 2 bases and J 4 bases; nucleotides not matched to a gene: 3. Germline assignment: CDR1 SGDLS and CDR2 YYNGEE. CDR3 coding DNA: TGTGCCAGCAGCGTGGGGGGACTAGCGGGGTACAATGAGCAGTTCTTC. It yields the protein CASSVGGLAGYNEQFF.